This TCR beta chain was identified in a study of tumor-infiltrating lymphocytes in primary liver carcinoma (dated by TCRdb to 2016 to 2017). Turning to the overall study: Surgical resection was performed in China between late 2015 and 2016 on a few patients with histopathologically diagnosed primary liver carcinoma. Of the five patients, three men and two women aged 30 to 69 years, four had hepatocellular carcinoma and one had combined HCC and intrahepatic cholangiocarcinoma. The tumors of the five patients were staged as T1-T3 N0M0, with maximum diameters ranging from about 4 to 11 cm. Each sample produced roughly 3.65 to 8 million productive TCRbeta reads, and read depth showed no significant difference between tissue types. For each liver tumor, the study sampled five regions along with adjacent normal tissue and blood, and applied TCRbeta repertoire sequencing, expression microarrays and whole-exome sequencing. TCRbeta repertoire sequencing covered 35 or so specimens from 5 patients: 25 or so tumor regions, 5 adjacent noncancerous liver tissues and 5 peripheral blood samples. Technical replicate repertoires showed high reproducibility, with mean shared-clone rates roughly 0.89 and correlation coefficients above 0.95.

A word on this clonotype: The target of this receptor is not known. No much larger clone is present one base from it, and per-base qualities are unavailable.

A constant-region primer and ProtoScript II reverse transcriptase were used to reverse-transcribe TCRbeta-specific cDNA from roughly 0.55 ug total RNA. Three nested multiplex PCR rounds, following a slightly modified ARM-PCR procedure, were used to build the TCRbeta libraries. Each of the first two PCR rounds ran for approximately 9 cycles using multiplex TRBV1-TRBV30 forward primers together with a Cbeta reverse primer. Sample barcodes and Illumina adapters were attached in a final 25-cycle PCR using Deep VentR polymerase. Before sequencing, amplicons of 200-500 bp were purified from gel using a QIAquick gel extraction kit. An Illumina HiSeq 2500 was used to sequence the TCRbeta amplicons with 250-bp paired-end reads. The authors processed their data as follows. Trimmomatic v0.33 was used to quality-trim the reads, and FLASH v1.2.11 was used to merge paired reads so that full CDR3 sequences could be recovered. V, D and J germline segments were assigned to the rearranged TCRbeta sequences using MiGEC v1.2.1b. Clonotype statistics and Shannon-Wiener diversity indices were calculated with VDJtools v1.0.0. To cut down on sampling bias, every analysis after diversity analysis relied on just the 250 most abundant clonotypes from each sample. TCRdb reprocessed the public reads (quality trimming at Q25 with fastp, clone calling with MiXCR) and kept in-frame beta chains. Each CDR3 protein gets just one entry, which takes the most common genes and DNA from the rows behind it. V and J calls and clone size were set by TCRdb, not the authors. In this sample the table shows about 320,000 distinct CDR3 sequences, approximately 60% of which occur a single time. The ten largest clones represent roughly 8.6% of the sample.

RNA from unsorted whole blood was extracted with TRIzol reagent, and germline DNA was obtained with the DNeasy Blood & Tissue kit. At the time of sampling, the patients were treatment-naive and had chronic HBV infection. Around 4 milliliters of peripheral blood were collected into K2EDTA tubes before surgery. Measured from the cysteine to the phenylalanine, the CDR3 is 15 residues long. The read is trimmed to its CDR3 DNA, 45 bases read in frame from base 1. The germline V gene gives CDR1 as SNHLY and CDR2 as FYNNEI. V loses 2 bases at its end and J loses 4 bases; junction bases beyond the gene matches: 6. Results the study describes overall, beyond this receptor: The top 250 clones accounted for a significantly greater share of the repertoire in tumors than in blood (p = 0.039). With just a handful of patients in the study, the authors point out that the findings should be validated in a larger study. Repertoire overlap was found to be higher between tumor regions (mean about 35%) than between tumor-adjacent (around 17%) or tumor-blood (around 15%) pairs, consistent with antigen-driven expansion. Because sequencing covered only the TCR beta chain and unpaired alpha chains were not captured, true repertoire diversity is likely underestimated. Because the samples were bulk and unsorted, CD4+ and CD8+ T cell repertoires could not be compared.

In this chain, TRBV2 is recombined with TRBJ2-3, with 7 middle bases fitting TRBD1. The sample consisted of peripheral blood. The TCR was taken from a man aged 35-49 years with primary liver carcinoma and hepatitis B virus infection. The CDR3 protein sequence reads: CASSEIWQGADTQYF. In nucleotide form, the sequence is TGTGCCAGCAGTGAAATCTGGCAGGGGGCAGATACGCAGTATTTT.